This entry lists 8 T cell receptor beta chains sequenced from one sample in a study of blood T cell repertoires in COVID-19. The protocol was immunoSEQ multiplex PCR, while the TCRdb copy is restricted to in-frame clones and leaves out a portion. This sample has 85,000 to 90,000 clones, with around 88% found just once. Sequenced material: peripheral blood. Receptors were obtained from a man aged 80 or over with active or convalescent COVID-19.

J is TRBJ2-7 and V is TRBV19, with D maybe TRBD1 (5 bases). The CDR3 length is 14 residues. Trimming took 1 base from V and 4 from J, leaving 11 bases between them. CDR1 and CDR2 from the germline V gene are LNHDA and SQIVND (reference sequence). CDR3 loop: CASSIGGRVYEQYF. The DNA of the CDR3 is TGTGCCAGTAGTATAGGTGGCAGGGTTTACGAGCAGTACTTC.

J is TRBJ1-4 and V is TRBV4-2; the match to TRBD1 covers 7 bases. The CDR3 has 16 amino acids. Germline V gene lookup returns CDR1 LGHNA and CDR2 YNFKEQ. Trimming cost V 4 bases and J 6 bases; bases outside gene matches: 11. CDR3 region: CASSPRRGRGDEKLFF. The CDR3 DNA is TGTGCCAGCAGCCCTAGGAGGGGGCGCGGCGATGAAAAACTGTTTTTT.

CDR3 sequence (DNA): TGCGCCAGCACTACGGGACTAGCGGGAGGGAAAAGCTCCTACGAGCAGTACTTC. Translated: CASTTGLAGGKSSYEQYF. The V gene is TRBV5-1, the J gene TRBJ2-7; 16 nucleotides line up with TRBD2. The length of the CDR3 is 18 residues. The V gene's germline CDR1 is SGHRS and CDR2 YFSETQ. V dropped 6 bases and J dropped 0; count of bases not matched to a gene: 9.

The chain has TRBV4-1 and TRBJ2-1, with 10 nucleotides matching TRBD2. The CDR3 runs 17 residues. The junction had 6 bases not matched to a gene; V was cut back by 4 bases and J by 0 bases. Looked up from germline, CDR1 is MGHRA and CDR2 is YSYEKL. CDR3 residues: CASSRQSSGSSYNEQFF. In nucleotides, the CDR3 is TGCGCCAGCAGCCGACAGTCTAGCGGGAGCTCCTACAATGAGCAGTTCTTC.

The chain combines TRBV7-6 with TRBJ1-3; a weak D match, TRBD1 (6 bases). CDR3 size: 16 residues. Germline CDR1 SGHVS, CDR2 FNYEAQ. Deletions cut 4 bases from V and 0 bases from J, with 13 bases between. CDR3 residues: CASSSTGPSSGNTIYF. The CDR3, as DNA: TGTGCCAGCAGCTCGACAGGACCCAGCTCTGGAAACACCATATATTTT.

The table lists this clone with a count of one. The CDR3 bases are TGTGCCAGCAGCTCAGGACAGGATTCAAACATTCAGTACTTC. This sequence encodes CASSSGQDSNIQYF. The chain employs TRBV7-3 and TRBJ2-4, with 7 bases that match TRBD1. Germline lookup yields CDR1 SGHTA and CDR2 FQGTGA. The CDR3 runs to 14 residues. J was trimmed by 6 bases and V by 4 bases; bases with no gene match: 6.

The CDR3 loop is CASRPTGGKNTEAFF. In DNA form, the CDR3 reads TGTGCCAGTAGACCCACAGGGGGGAAGAACACTGAAGCTTTCTTT. V gene TRBV19 combines with J gene TRBJ1-1; TRBD1 matches 8 bases. Germline V gene sequence: CDR1 LNHDA, CDR2 SQIVND (reference sequence). The V gene end was trimmed by 6 bases and the J gene end by 1 base; junction bases not matched to a gene: 7. This CDR3 region has 15 residues.

Only one count was recorded for this clone. This rearrangement joins TRBV21-1 to TRBJ2-4; the D call in the table, TRBD2, was not verified against the DNA. TRBV21-1 is described as a pseudogene. The CDR3 is 17 residues long. The CDR3: CASSAAGGRWAKNIQYF. CDR3 sequence (DNA): TGTGCCAGCAGCGCGGCCGGGGGGCGGTGGGCCAAAAACATTCAGTACTTC.